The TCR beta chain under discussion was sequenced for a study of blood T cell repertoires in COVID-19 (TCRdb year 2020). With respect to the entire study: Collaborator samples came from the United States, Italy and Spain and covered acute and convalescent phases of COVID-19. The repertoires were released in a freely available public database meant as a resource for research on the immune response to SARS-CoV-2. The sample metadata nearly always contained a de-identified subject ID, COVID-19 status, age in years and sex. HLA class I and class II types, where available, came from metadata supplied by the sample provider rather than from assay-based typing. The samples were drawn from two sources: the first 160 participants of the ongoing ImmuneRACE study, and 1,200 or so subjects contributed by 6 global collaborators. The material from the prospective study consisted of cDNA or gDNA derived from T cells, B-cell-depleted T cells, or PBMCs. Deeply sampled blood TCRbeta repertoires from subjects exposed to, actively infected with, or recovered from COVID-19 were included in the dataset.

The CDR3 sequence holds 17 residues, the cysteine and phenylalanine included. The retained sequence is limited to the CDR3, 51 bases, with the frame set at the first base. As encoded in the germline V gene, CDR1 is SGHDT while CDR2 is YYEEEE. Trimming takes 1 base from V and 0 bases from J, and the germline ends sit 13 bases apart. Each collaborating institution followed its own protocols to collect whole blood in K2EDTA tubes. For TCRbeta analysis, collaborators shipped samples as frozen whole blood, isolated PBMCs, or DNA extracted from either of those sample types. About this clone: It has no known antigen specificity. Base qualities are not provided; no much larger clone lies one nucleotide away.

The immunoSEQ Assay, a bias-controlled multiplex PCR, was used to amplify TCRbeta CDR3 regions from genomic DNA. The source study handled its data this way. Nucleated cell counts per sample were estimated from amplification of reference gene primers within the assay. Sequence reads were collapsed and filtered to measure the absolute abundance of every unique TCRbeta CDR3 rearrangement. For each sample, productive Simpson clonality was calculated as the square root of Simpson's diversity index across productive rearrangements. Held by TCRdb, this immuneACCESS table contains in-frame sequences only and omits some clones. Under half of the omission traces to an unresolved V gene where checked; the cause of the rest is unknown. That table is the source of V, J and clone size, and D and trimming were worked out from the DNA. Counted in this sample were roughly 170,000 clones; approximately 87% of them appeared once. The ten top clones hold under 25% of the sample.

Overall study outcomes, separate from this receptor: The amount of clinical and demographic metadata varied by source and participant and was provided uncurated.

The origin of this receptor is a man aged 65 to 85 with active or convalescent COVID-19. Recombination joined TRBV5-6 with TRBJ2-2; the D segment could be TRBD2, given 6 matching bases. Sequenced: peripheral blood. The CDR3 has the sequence CASSLWGEQANTGELFF. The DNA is TGTGCCAGCAGCTTGTGGGGGGAGCAGGCGAACACCGGGGAGCTGTTTTTT.